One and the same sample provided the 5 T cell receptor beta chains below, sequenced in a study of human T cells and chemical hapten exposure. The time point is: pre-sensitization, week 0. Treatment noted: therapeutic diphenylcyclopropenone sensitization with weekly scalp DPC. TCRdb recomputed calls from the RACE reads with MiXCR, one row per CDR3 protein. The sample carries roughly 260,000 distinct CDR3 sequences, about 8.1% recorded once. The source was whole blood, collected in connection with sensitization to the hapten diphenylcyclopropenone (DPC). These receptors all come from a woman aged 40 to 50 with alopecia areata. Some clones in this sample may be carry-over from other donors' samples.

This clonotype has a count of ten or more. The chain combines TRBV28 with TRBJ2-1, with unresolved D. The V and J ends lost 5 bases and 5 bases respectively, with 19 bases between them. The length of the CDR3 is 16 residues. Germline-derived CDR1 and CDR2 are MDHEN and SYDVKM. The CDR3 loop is CASSLLLSDLDNEQFF. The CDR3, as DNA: TGTGCCAGCAGTCTACTATTGTCGGACCTCGACAATGAGCAGTTCTTC.

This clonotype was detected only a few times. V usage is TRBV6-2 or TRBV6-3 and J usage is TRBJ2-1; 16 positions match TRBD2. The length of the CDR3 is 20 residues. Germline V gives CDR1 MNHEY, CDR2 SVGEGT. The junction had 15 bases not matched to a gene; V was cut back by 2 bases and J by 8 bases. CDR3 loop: CASSYKAGTSGRAKSDEQFF. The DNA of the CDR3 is TGTGCCAGCAGTTACAAAGCCGGGACTAGCGGGAGGGCCAAGAGCGATGAGCAGTTCTTC.

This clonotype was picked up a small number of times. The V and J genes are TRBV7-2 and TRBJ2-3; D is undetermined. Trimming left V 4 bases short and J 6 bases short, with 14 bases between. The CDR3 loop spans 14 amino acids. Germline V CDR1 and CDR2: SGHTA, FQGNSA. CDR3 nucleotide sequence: TGTGCCAGCAGCTCCGCTCAACATGGGGATACGCAGTATTTT. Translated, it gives CASSSAQHGDTQYF.

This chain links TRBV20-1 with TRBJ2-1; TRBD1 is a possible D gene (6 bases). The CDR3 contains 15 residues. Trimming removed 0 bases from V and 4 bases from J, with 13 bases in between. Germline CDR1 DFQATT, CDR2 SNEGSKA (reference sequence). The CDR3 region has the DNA TGCAGTGCTAGAGAGGGGGACAATCCGTACAATGAGCAGTTCTTC. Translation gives CSAREGDNPYNEQFF.

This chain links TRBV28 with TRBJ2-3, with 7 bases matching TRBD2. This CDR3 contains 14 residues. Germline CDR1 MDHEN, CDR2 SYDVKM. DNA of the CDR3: TGTTCCGGTCTCGCGGGGAGGGTTCCAGATACGCAGTATTTT. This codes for CSGLAGRVPDTQYF.